This TCR beta chain appears in the sequencing data of a study of blood T cell repertoires in COVID-19. How the authors handled the data: It was from reference gene primer amplification that nucleated cell counts were estimated. Data came from immunoSEQ multiplex PCR; TCRdb stores just in-frame clones and leaves some out. D and trimming were read from the DNA, whereas the V and J calls and clone size are those reported in that table. Among some 93,000 clones listed, roughly nine tenths were seen once. Trimming cost V 9 bases and J 4 bases, with 13 bases left between them. CDR1 is SNHLY, CDR2 FYNNEI, per germline. The CDR3 runs to 13 residues. This clone has a handful of counts.

Sequenced input: peripheral blood. The chain links TRBV2 to TRBJ2-1, with a possible D match to TRBD2 (6 bases). This clonotype originated in a man in his fifties or sixties with acute or convalescent COVID-19. CDR3 loop: CASKAGGYNEQFF. Here the CDR3 DNA reads TGTGCCAGTAAGGCTGGAGGGTACAATGAGCAGTTCTTC.